The following is a T cell receptor beta chain sequence with its context. These data are taken from a study of technical replicates of blood from a few donors. Only in-frame clones appear in the TCRdb table, and some are missing; sequencing was by immunoSEQ multiplex PCR. This sample has 75,000 to 95,000 clones, with roughly 94% found just once. The sequenced sample consisted of T cells isolated from PBMCs. This TCR was recovered from a human donor in good health.

CDR3 nucleotides: TGTGCCAGCAGCTTAGGGGGGCGCTTGGAAGAGACCCAGTACTTC. Its translation: CASSLGGRLEETQYF. The chain combines TRBV7-2 with TRBJ2-5; tentative D call: TRBD1 (6 bases). The germline V gene encodes CDR1 SGHTA and CDR2 FQGNSA. V was cut by 1 base and J by 3 bases, with 12 bases left in between. This CDR3 is built from 15 residues. The entire variable domain, with the rest obtained from reference TRBV7-2 and TRBJ2-5, is as follows: GAGVSQSPSNKVTEKGKDVELRCDPISGHTALYWYRQSLGQGLEFLIYFQGNSAPDKSGLPSDRFSAERTGGSVSTLTIQRTQQEDSAVYLCASSLGGRLEETQYFGPGTRLLVL.